These 28 T cell receptor beta chains were sequenced from one sample in a study of CD8 T cells in ankylosing spondylitis. Each CDR3 protein is one row after TCRdb ran MiXCR on the 5' RACE reads. The sample includes about 250,000 distinct CDR3 sequences, roughly a third of them seen just once. Material for sequencing was blood, either unsorted or a sorted T cell fraction (not recorded which). The source is a male donor with ankylosing spondylitis or in good health (not recorded which).

This clonotype was counted a few times. V gene TRBV20-1 combines with J gene TRBJ1-4, with D unclear. Looked up from germline, CDR1 is DFQATT and CDR2 is SNEGSKA (reference sequence). The CDR3 totals 17 residues. Trimming took 0 bases from V and 3 from J, leaving 17 bases between them. DNA of the CDR3: TGCAGTGCTAGAGATATTGGAATTGGGAGAGCTAATGAAAAACTGTTTTTT. It specifies CSARDIGIGRANEKLFF.

The chain links TRBV5-1 to TRBJ2-1; D gene unclear. Germline CDR1 SGHRS, CDR2 YFSETQ. V was shortened by 5 bases and J by 1 base, with 10 bases between the two germline ends. The CDR3 is 14 residues long. CDR3 in amino acids: CASSQTLSYNEQFF. For the CDR3, the DNA is TGCGCCAGCAGTCAGACACTTTCCTACAATGAGCAGTTCTTC.

The chain couples TRBV29-1 to TRBJ2-2, with D perhaps matching TRBD1 (6 bases). The CDR3 sequence is 12 residues long. Germline lookup yields CDR1 SQVTM and CDR2 ANQGSEA. V lost 4 bases and J lost 6, with 9 bases in between. The CDR3 DNA reads TGCAGCGTTGTAGAGGGGGCCGGGGAGCTGTTTTTT. Its translation: CSVVEGAGELFF.

This clonotype showed up just a few times. The chain links TRBV7-2 to TRBJ1-1, with TRBD1 as a possible D gene (6 bases). Germline CDR1 SGHTA, CDR2 FQGNSA. This CDR3 is 13 amino acids long. The V gene lost 4 bases and the J gene lost 8 bases, with 14 bases spanning the gap. Here the CDR3 DNA reads TGTGCCAGCAGCTCCTCCGGGGGGACAGAAGCTTTCTTT. This encodes CASSSSGGTEAFF.

The rearrangement joins TRBV28 to TRBJ2-7; no firm D call. Germline V gene data show CDR1 as MDHEN and CDR2 as SYDVKM. V lost 2 bases, J lost 1 base, and 12 bases lay in between. The CDR3 covers 15 residues. DNA for the CDR3: TGTGCCAGCAGTTTAGGTCCCAGTGTTTCCTACGAGCAGTACTTC. It is translated as CASSLGPSVSYEQYF.

This clonotype showed up just a few times. The chain links TRBV15 to TRBJ1-1; D is ambiguous. With 4 bases removed from V and 0 bases from J, the gap between germline ends came to 12 bases. The CDR3 totals 15 residues. Per germline, CDR1 LNHNV and CDR2 YYDKDF (reference sequence). The CDR3 spells CATSTQQSMNTEAFF. The DNA for the CDR3 is TGTGCCACCAGCACCCAACAGAGCATGAACACTGAAGCTTTCTTT.

The V call is TRBV12-3 or TRBV12-4, the J call TRBJ2-1; D ambiguous. The CDR3 has 12 residues. V dropped 2 bases and J dropped 5 bases, with 4 bases sitting between them. The CDR3, as DNA: TGTGCCAGCAGTTTATTAGACAATGAGCAGTTCTTC. Protein: CASSLLDNEQFF.

CDR3 coding DNA: TGTGCCAGCAGCTTAGGAGGAGGGAAAAACAATGAGCAGTTCTTC. This encodes CASSLGGGKNNEQFF. The V and J genes are TRBV7-9 and TRBJ2-1; D perhaps matches TRBD2 (6 bases). Between the trimmed V and J ends, which lost 1 base and 5 bases, there was a span of 12 bases. The CDR3 covers 15 residues. Germline V gives CDR1 SEHNR, CDR2 FQNEAQ (reference sequence).

The J gene is TRBJ2-1, the V gene TRBV20-1; a possible D gene is TRBD1 (5 bases). Trimming removed 0 bases at V and 12 bases at J, with 9 bases between. Germline V CDR1 and CDR2: DFQATT, SNEGSKA (reference sequence). This CDR3 contains 11 residues. The DNA of the CDR3 is TGCAGTGCTAGAGACAGGGTCCGGCAGTTCTTC. It translates to CSARDRVRQFF.

In its sample, this clonotype was seen once. The chain couples TRBV15 to TRBJ1-5; TRBD1 aligns across 7 bases. V trimming: 3 bases; J trimming: 9 bases; junction bases outside the gene matches: 14. Germline V gene sequence: CDR1 LNHNV, CDR2 YYDKDF (reference sequence). The CDR3 sequence is 16 residues long. CDR3 DNA: TGTGCCACCAGCAGGTTCCCGGGACAGAATGTTTGGCCCCAGCATTTT. Its translation: CATSRFPGQNVWPQHF.

In DNA, the CDR3 is TGTGCCAGCAGTTTCTGGACTAGCGATAACAATGAGCAGTTCTTC. As protein: CASSFWTSDNNEQFF. The chain carries TRBV6-5 and TRBJ2-1, with 9 bases that match TRBD2. The germline V gene encodes CDR1 MNHEY and CDR2 SVGAGI. The CDR3 sequence is 15 residues long. J lost 5 bases, V lost 4 bases, and 6 bases had no gene match.

V and J are TRBV12-3 or TRBV12-4 and TRBJ1-3; TRBD1 matches 8 bases. V shed 6 bases, J shed 2 bases, and the junction held 12 bases outside the gene matches. CDR3 length equals 17 residues. CDR3 residues: CASRPDTGQEAGNTIYF. DNA for the CDR3: TGTGCCAGCAGACCTGACACGGGACAGGAGGCTGGAAACACCATATATTTT.

This clonotype was counted only a few times. V and J are TRBV6-1 and TRBJ1-1, with D tentatively TRBD1 (6 bases). The germline gives CDR1 MNHNS, CDR2 SASEGT. V was pared by 7 bases and J by 1 base, with 10 bases between. The CDR3 loop spans 13 amino acids. The CDR3 loop reads CASTRGGNTEAFF. The CDR3 DNA reads TGTGCCAGCACTAGGGGGGGGAACACTGAAGCTTTCTTT.

The CDR3 region has the DNA TGCAGTGCTAACAGGATCAATCAGCCCCAGCATTTT. It translates to CSANRINQPQHF. The rearrangement uses TRBV20-1 and TRBJ1-5, with D maybe TRBD1 (5 bases). The germline CDR1 and CDR2 sequences are DFQATT and SNEGSKA (reference sequence). Trimming took 4 bases from V and 3 from J, leaving 7 bases between them. The CDR3 consists of 12 residues.

This clonotype was seen a few times. Its ends do not fully match the called genes, so a read error is possible. This chain links TRBV5-6 with TRBJ2-7, with a tentative D call TRBD2 (7 bases). This CDR3 has 12 amino acids. The germline V gene encodes CDR1 SGHDT and CDR2 YYEEEE. The CDR3 region has the DNA TGTGCCAGCAGCTTGGCCGGGAGCGGGGACAACTTC. This sequence encodes CASSLAGSGDNF.

V usage is TRBV7-9 and J usage is TRBJ2-3; a weak D match, TRBD1 (6 bases). V lost 5 bases and J lost 2, with 14 bases in between. CDR1 and CDR2 (germline): SEHNR, FQNEAQ (reference sequence). The CDR3 loop spans 15 amino acids. The CDR3 reads CASSVTGPVTDTQYF. The CDR3 DNA follows: TGTGCCAGCAGCGTAACAGGGCCTGTCACAGATACGCAGTATTTT.

The chain combines TRBV6-6 with TRBJ1-2; no reliable D call. The V end lost 7 bases, the J end lost 4 bases, and 13 bases lay between the germline ends. The CDR3 runs 13 residues. CDR1 and CDR2 (germline): MNHNY, SVGAGI (reference sequence). In DNA form, the CDR3 reads TGTGCCAGCACCGTGGACCGGTCCTATGGCTACACCTTC. It codes for CASTVDRSYGYTF.

This clonotype came up a few times. This rearrangement joins TRBV12-3 or TRBV12-4 to TRBJ2-1, with 15 bases aligning to TRBD2. The J segment lost 9 bases and the V segment lost 4 bases, leaving 4 bases of the junction unmatched. CDR3 length: 15 residues. CDR3 in DNA: TGTGCCAGCAGTTGGACTAGCGGGGGGGCGGCTGAGCAGTTCTTC. Its translation: CASSWTSGGAAEQFF.

This clonotype was counted at least ten times. The chain carries TRBV20-1 and TRBJ2-7; D perhaps matches TRBD1 (7 bases). Germline-derived CDR1 and CDR2 are DFQATT and SNEGSKA (reference sequence). The CDR3 runs 13 residues. Trimming shortened V by 0 bases and J by 3 bases, and 9 bases separated the two germline ends. This CDR3 reads CSARDRGDYEQYF. The CDR3 nucleotides are TGCAGTGCTAGAGACAGGGGGGACTACGAGCAGTACTTC.

The chain carries TRBV4-1 and TRBJ2-7; weak D call: TRBD2 (5 bases). The ends were cut back, 2 bases at V and 4 bases at J, with 18 bases in the middle. Germline CDR1 MGHRA, CDR2 YSYEKL. The CDR3 has 16 residues. CDR3 protein: CASSQSGLRSRYEQYF. The DNA of the CDR3 is TGCGCCAGCAGCCAATCAGGACTCCGGAGCAGATACGAGCAGTACTTC.

In this sample, this clonotype turned up a few times. The chain links TRBV27 to TRBJ2-7, with 7 bases that match TRBD1. Germline values: CDR1 MNHEY, CDR2 SMNVEV (reference sequence). After removal of 0 bases from V and 7 bases from J, the junction contained 6 bases not matched to a gene. The CDR3 runs to 14 residues. The CDR3 DNA sequence: TGTGCCAGCAGTTTATCTACGGGACAGTCGGAGCAGTACTTC. As protein: CASSLSTGQSEQYF.

There are a few counts of this clonotype. CDR3 DNA: TGCAGTGGGGGGGCCGCAGGGGCATCGGAAGATACGCAGTATTTT. This gives the protein CSGGAAGASEDTQYF. The chain employs TRBV20-1 and TRBJ2-3; TRBD1 or TRBD2 may be the D gene (6 bases each). Germline-derived CDR1 and CDR2 are DFQATT and SNEGSKA (reference sequence). The V and J ends lost 7 bases and 5 bases respectively, with 22 bases between them. The CDR3 totals 15 residues.

This clonotype turned up a few times. The gene calls are TRBV29-1 and TRBJ2-5; 9 bases map to TRBD2. Trimming removed 4 bases from V and 2 bases from J; junction bases left unmatched: 11. The length of the CDR3 is 16 residues. Germline assignment: CDR1 SQVTM and CDR2 ANQGSEA. CDR3 nucleotides: TGCAGCGTTGGACCCTGGCCTAGCGGGATACAAGAGACCCAGTACTTC. It codes for CSVGPWPSGIQETQYF.

This clonotype has a single count. A read error may produce the germline difference seen at one junction end. The rearrangement uses TRBV5-4 and TRBJ2-3; TRBD1 matches 9 bases. The CDR3 covers 13 residues. From germline, CDR1 is SGHNT and CDR2 YYREEE (reference sequence). CDR3 amino acids: CANGGQGTDTQYF. CDR3 in DNA: TGTGCCAACGGGGGACAGGGCACAGATACGCAGTATTTC.

The chain employs TRBV12-3 or TRBV12-4 and TRBJ1-2, with D tentatively TRBD1 (5 bases). Trimming removed 7 bases from V and 6 bases from J, with 15 bases in between. The CDR3 length is 13 residues. The CDR3 region is CASNLGVGHGYTF. CDR3 sequence (DNA): TGTGCCAGCAACCTTGGCGTGGGGCATGGCTACACCTTC.

The V gene is TRBV20-1, the J gene TRBJ1-5; perhaps TRBD1 as D (5 bases). Trimming pared 5 bases from V and 5 bases from J, leaving 10 bases between. The CDR3 length is 12 residues. Germline V CDR1 and CDR2: DFQATT, SNEGSKA (reference sequence). In nucleotides, the CDR3 is TGCAGTGCTTCTGTGGGGGATCAGCCCCAGCATTTT. This gives the protein CSASVGDQPQHF.

This chain connects TRBV5-1 to TRBJ2-7, with TRBD2 as a possible D gene (5 bases). Germline values: CDR1 SGHRS, CDR2 YFSETQ. CDR3 length: 14 amino acids. Trimming stripped 4 bases from V and 3 bases from J, with 14 bases between. The CDR3 region has the DNA TGCGCCAGCAGCCCAGAAGACGGAGGCTACGAGCAGTACTTC. Its translation is CASSPEDGGYEQYF. The variable domain in full, completed from reference TRBV5-1 and TRBJ2-7, reads KAGVTQTPRYLIKTRGQQVTLSCSPISGHRSVSWYQQTPGQGLQFLFEYFSETQRNKGNFPGRFSGRQFSNSRSEMNVSTLELGDSALYLCASSPEDGGYEQYFGPGTRLTVT.

This clonotype was picked up a small number of times. The rearrangement joins TRBV20-1 to TRBJ1-3, with D perhaps TRBD1 (6 bases). CDR3 length: 15 residues. The V gene's germline CDR1 is DFQATT and CDR2 SNEGSKA (reference sequence). Trimming shortened V by 5 bases and J by 3 bases, and 17 bases separated the two germline ends. The CDR3 sequence: CSARRGGGFGNTIYF. In DNA form, the CDR3 reads TGCAGTGCTCGACGAGGAGGGGGTTTTGGAAACACCATATATTTT.